The 9 T cell receptor beta chains below all came from one sample that was sequenced in a study of T cell responses to AZD1222 COVID-19 vaccine. Method: immunoSEQ multiplex PCR; TCRdb's copy keeps in-frame clones and lacks some. The table records 65,000 to 90,000 clones, 85% to 90% of them present only once. The sample here was peripheral blood, taken on day 0 of AZD1222 vaccination. These receptor sequences come from an adult in good health.

The CDR3 DNA is TGTGCCAGCAGCACGACAGACTCTGGAAACACCATATATTTT. The encoded protein is CASSTTDSGNTIYF. The chain uses TRBV7-9 and TRBJ1-3, with D possibly TRBD1 on 5 matching bases. Trimming shortened V by 5 bases and J by 0 bases, and 8 bases separated the two germline ends. This CDR3 region has 14 residues. CDR1 SEHNR and CDR2 FQNEAQ come from the germline V gene (reference sequence).

This chain joins TRBV7-2 and TRBJ2-7; D tentatively fits TRBD1 or TRBD2 (5 bases each). Germline assignment: CDR1 SGHTA and CDR2 FQGNSA. The CDR3 is made up of 15 amino acids. V was shortened by 1 base and J by 6 bases, with 16 bases between the two germline ends. The CDR3 DNA reads as TGTGCCAGCAGCTTAGTCACGGGGCGCGGAGGCGAGCAGTACTTC. Residues: CASSLVTGRGGEQYF.

The rearrangement uses TRBV7-3 and TRBJ2-1; 8 bases are shared with TRBD2. The CDR3 is made up of 16 amino acids. Looked up from germline, CDR1 is SGHTA and CDR2 is FQGTGA. V lost 0 bases to trimming and J lost 9 bases; unmatched junction nucleotides: 10. Written as DNA, the CDR3 is TGTGCCAGCAGCTTAACGGCCAGCGGGAGACCGAGTGAGCAGTTCTTC. Translated: CASSLTASGRPSEQFF.

The chain carries TRBV21-1 and TRBJ2-2; TRBD1, as called in the table, went unchecked against the DNA. TRBV21-1 is a pseudogene. The CDR3 sequence is 18 residues long. CDR3 DNA sequence: TGTGCCAGCAGCAAAGGGCGGGACAGGCCCACGAACACCGGGGAGCTGTTTTTT. As protein: CASSKGRDRPTNTGELFF.

The gene calls are TRBV5-1 and TRBJ1-2; no reliable D call. Germline lookup yields CDR1 SGHRS and CDR2 YFSETQ. This CDR3 region has 12 residues. V lost 1 base and J lost 10, with 11 bases in between. CDR3 nucleotide sequence: TGCGCCAGCAGCTTGTCCAGTCACGACTACACCTTC. As protein: CASSLSSHDYTF.

V and J are TRBV28 and TRBJ1-5; D gene ambiguous. V was pared by 9 bases and J by 0 bases, with 9 bases between. This CDR3 is built from 13 residues. Germline CDR1 MDHEN, CDR2 SYDVKM. The CDR3 nucleotides read TGTGCCAGGGTCCAATATAGCAATCAGCCCCAGCATTTT. It yields the protein CARVQYSNQPQHF. The complete variable domain, with remaining parts taken from reference TRBV28 and TRBJ1-5, reads DVKVTQSSRYLVKRTGEKVFLECVQDMDHENMFWYRQDPGLGLRLIYFSYDVKMKEKGDIPEGYSVSREKKERFSLILESASTNQTSMYLCARVQYSNQPQHFGDGTRLSIL.

The chain's CDR3 is CAISEGQGVAEAFF. For the CDR3, the DNA is TGTGCCATCAGTGAGGGCCAGGGGGTTGCTGAAGCTTTCTTT. The chain uses TRBV10-3 and TRBJ1-1; 7 nucleotides agree with TRBD1. The germline V gene encodes CDR1 ENHRY and CDR2 SYGVKD. V was pared by 2 bases and J by 6 bases, with 6 bases of the junction left unmatched. The CDR3 runs 14 residues.

The chain uses TRBV18 and TRBJ2-1, with TRBD2 identical over 8 bases. J lost 3 bases, V lost 5 bases, and 6 bases had no gene match. The germline V gene has CDR1 KGHSH and CDR2 LQKENI. The CDR3 length is 15 residues. The chain's CDR3 is CASSSLLAVYNEQFF. In DNA, the CDR3 is TGTGCCAGCTCATCGTTACTAGCGGTCTACAATGAGCAGTTCTTC.

The chain has TRBV7-2 and TRBJ1-2, with D unresolved. The germline V gene has CDR1 SGHTA and CDR2 FQGNSA. The CDR3 is 14 amino acids. V shed 1 base and J shed 4 bases, with 10 bases lying between them. The CDR3 spells CASSLDSTVYGYTF. In DNA form, the CDR3 reads TGTGCCAGCAGCTTAGATAGTACAGTCTATGGCTACACCTTC.